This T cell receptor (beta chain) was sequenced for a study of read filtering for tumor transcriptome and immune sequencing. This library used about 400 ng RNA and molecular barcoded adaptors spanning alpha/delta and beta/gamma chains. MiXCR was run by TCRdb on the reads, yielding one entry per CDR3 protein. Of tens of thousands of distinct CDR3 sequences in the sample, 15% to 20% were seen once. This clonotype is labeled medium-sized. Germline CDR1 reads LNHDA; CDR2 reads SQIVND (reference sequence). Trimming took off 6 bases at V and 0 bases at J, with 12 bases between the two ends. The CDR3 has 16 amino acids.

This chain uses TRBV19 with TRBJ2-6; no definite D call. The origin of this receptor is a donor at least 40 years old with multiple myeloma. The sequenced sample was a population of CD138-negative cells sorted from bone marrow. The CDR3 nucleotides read TGTGCCAGTAGAGAGGACGTAATCTCTGGGGCCAACGTCCTGACTTTC. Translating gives CASREDVISGANVLTF.